The sequence of this T cell receptor (beta chain) was determined in a study of blood T cell repertoires in COVID-19 (dated by TCRdb to about 2020). With regard to the full study: Samples covering the acute and convalescent phases of COVID-19 were provided by collaborators in the United States, Italy and Spain. Samples came from the ongoing ImmuneRACE study (first 160 participants) plus 1,254 subjects from 6 global collaborators. The dataset comprised deeply sampled blood TCRbeta repertoires from subjects exposed to, actively infected with, or recovered from COVID-19. Where HLA class I and class II types were available, the types were taken from metadata supplied by the sample provider, not from assay-based typing. A freely available public database, intended as a resource for researchers studying the immune response to SARS-CoV-2, is where the repertoires were released. Sample metadata almost always included a de-identified subject ID, COVID-19 status, age in years and sex. The prospective study material was composed of cDNA or gDNA derived from T cells, B-cell-depleted T cells, or PBMCs. Study-wide findings and limitations: The quantity of clinical and demographic metadata differed by source and by participant and was supplied without curation.

Concerning this clone itself: Its specific antigen is unknown. No base qualities exist here, and no much larger clone lies one base off it.

Each collaborating institution followed its own protocols to collect whole blood in K2EDTA tubes. For TCRbeta analysis, collaborators shipped samples in one of three forms: frozen whole blood, isolated PBMCs, or DNA extracted from either of those sample types. The immunoSEQ Assay, a bias-controlled multiplex PCR, was used to amplify TCRbeta CDR3 regions from genomic DNA. The paper's data handling went like this. Within the assay, amplification of reference gene primers was used to estimate how many nucleated cells each sample contained. To quantify the absolute abundance of each unique TCRbeta CDR3 rearrangement, sequence reads were collapsed and filtered. Productive Simpson clonality was computed per sample as the square root of Simpson's diversity index over productive rearrangements. The table comes from immuneACCESS by way of TCRdb, which keeps in-frame sequences with V and J called. Part of the clones is missing from these tables; in studies checked, under half for an unresolved V gene and the rest for unknown reasons. Clone size and V and J calls were adopted from that table, with D and trimming inferred from the DNA. The sample table lists approximately 70,000 clones, around 90% of them with a count of one. 4.5% to 6% of the sample comes from the top ten.

CDR1 MNHEY and CDR2 SMNVEV were looked up in the germline V gene (reference sequence). The CDR3 has 17 amino acids, counting the end cysteine and phenylalanine. The DNA shown is the 51-base CDR3, in frame from base 1. V is pruned by 8 bases and J by 6 bases, leaving 20 bases of the junction without a gene match. The receptor comes from a woman aged 60-75 years with active COVID-19. The chain uses TRBV27 and TRBJ2-3; 7 bases in between match TRBD1. Sequenced: peripheral blood. The CDR3 protein is CASRPIGVRGYIDTQYF. The DNA sequence is TGTGCCAGCCGCCCGATAGGAGTCAGGGGGTATATCGATACGCAGTATTTT.